Reported below is one TCR beta chain. Its target is unknown. This entry is derived from a study of shared clonotypes between healthy human individuals. Germline V gene lookup returns CDR1 LNHDA and CDR2 SQIVND (reference sequence). Trimming took off 3 bases at V and 0 bases at J, with 11 bases between the two ends. The CDR3 extends over 16 amino acids. The table came from immunoSEQ multiplex PCR; TCRdb's copy has only in-frame clones and leaves some out. The table lists more than 2,000,000 clones, approximately 95% of them singletons, with 0.35% to 0.45% in the top ten. Study-level findings and limits: Non-shared clonotypes were found to have lower generation probabilities than the clonotypes that were shared by all four of the sorted-subset donors. A small donor pool kept down the genetic and exposure-history diversity that was represented.

The clonotype comes from a man between 18 and 35 years old in good health. Some clones in this sample may be carry-over from other donors' samples. The rearrangement links TRBV19 to TRBJ1-4; D gene ambiguous. Specimen: naive CD4+ T cells from PBMCs. Subset noted: CD45RA+ positively selected. The CDR3 spells CASSIRQPATNEKLFF. As DNA, the CDR3 is TGTGCCAGTAGTATCCGGCAGCCTGCAACTAATGAAAAACTGTTTTTT.